Following are 15 T cell receptor beta chains from one sample sequenced in a study of long-term antiretroviral therapy in people with HIV. Survey-level immunoSEQ v3.0 assays were run. The data were produced by immunoSEQ multiplex PCR, yet TCRdb's version contains in-frame clones alone and is incomplete. Of 25,000 to 35,000 clones listed, 75% to 90% were seen once; the top ten hold roughly 7%. Sequencing used unsorted PBMCs, obtained around 5 years before starting antiretroviral therapy. The receptor source for this set is a man over 45 with HIV.

The V call is TRBV13, the J call TRBJ2-5, with no clear D. The CDR3 spans 12 residues. CDR1 is PRHDT and CDR2 is FYEKMQ in the germline V gene (reference sequence). V lost 0 bases and J 4 bases, leaving 3 bases between the germline ends. CDR3 DNA: TGTGCCAGCAGCTTAGGTGCAGAGACCCAGTACTTC. Protein: CASSLGAETQYF.

This chain links TRBV6-4 with TRBJ1-2; D unclear. This CDR3 is built from 15 residues. CDR1 is MRHNA and CDR2 is SNTAGT in the germline V gene. Between the trimmed V and J ends, which lost 6 bases and 4 bases, there was a span of 18 bases. The CDR3 DNA reads as TGTGCCAGCAGCCCCGGGCAGGCACCTTTCTATGGCTACACCTTC. Amino acid sequence: CASSPGQAPFYGYTF.

This clone was observed a single time. J is TRBJ2-1 and V is TRBV4-1, with 11 bases lining up with TRBD2. Germline lookup yields CDR1 MGHRA and CDR2 YSYEKL. There are 16 residues in the CDR3. The V and J ends lost 4 bases and 3 bases, in that order; junction bases with no gene match: 5. CDR3 coding DNA: TGCGCCAGCAGCCGTAATCTAGCGGGAGGCTACAATGAGCAGTTCTTC. Its translation: CASSRNLAGGYNEQFF.

This chain uses TRBV9 with TRBJ2-2; tentatively, D is TRBD2 (8 bases). Germline CDR1 is SGDLS and CDR2 is YYNGEE. Trimming stripped 3 bases from V and 7 bases from J, with 22 bases between. The CDR3 covers 17 residues. CDR3 loop: CASSAGGGTALSGELFF. The CDR3 nucleotides are TGTGCCAGCAGCGCGGGAGGGGGGACAGCCCTTAGCGGGGAGCTGTTTTTT.

The rearrangement joins TRBV18 to TRBJ1-1, with D unclear. The ends were cut back, 0 bases at V and 3 bases at J, with 11 bases in the middle. The CDR3 has 15 residues. Germline CDR1 is KGHSH and CDR2 is LQKENI. DNA for the CDR3: TGTGCCAGCTCACCACCTAGAGGAATGGACACTGAAGCTTTCTTT. Translating it yields CASSPPRGMDTEAFF.

The chain recombines TRBV6-5 with TRBJ1-4, with no clear D. The germline V gene has CDR1 MNHEY and CDR2 SVGAGI. The CDR3 consists of 14 residues. The V and J ends lost 6 bases and 8 bases respectively, with 16 bases between them. The CDR3 coding sequence is TGTGCCAGCAGAGACCCCATAAATGGCGAAAAACTGTTTTTT. Translating it yields CASRDPINGEKLFF.

V gene TRBV5-1 combines with J gene TRBJ1-1; D call uncertain. This CDR3 is built from 16 residues. Germline assignment: CDR1 SGHRS and CDR2 YFSETQ. The V gene lost 4 bases and the J gene lost 2 bases, with 18 bases spanning the gap. CDR3 sequence reads: CASSPITPGYNTEAFF. CDR3 coding DNA: TGCGCCAGCAGCCCAATCACCCCAGGTTACAACACTGAAGCTTTCTTT.

This clone is a singleton in its sample. J is TRBJ1-2 and V is TRBV19, with 8 bases aligning to TRBD1. Trimming at V came to 7 bases and at J to 8 bases, leaving 9 bases not matched to a gene. The CDR3 sequence is 13 residues long. The germline V gene has CDR1 LNHDA and CDR2 SQIVND (reference sequence). The DNA of the CDR3 is TGTGCCAGTACCCGGACAGGGCGGAGAGGCTACACCTTC. Translated: CASTRTGRRGYTF.

This clone was seen a single time. The rearrangement joins TRBV6-6 to TRBJ1-2; D might be TRBD1 (5 bases). The CDR3 extends over 13 amino acids. Germline CDR1 MNHNY, CDR2 SVGAGI (reference sequence). Trimming removed 6 bases from V and 2 bases from J, with 10 bases in between. The CDR3 here is CASSRGGNYGYTF. CDR3 DNA sequence: TGTGCCAGCAGCCGGGGGGGGAACTATGGCTACACCTTC.

This chain connects TRBV18 to TRBJ2-3; TRBD1 agrees at 11 bases. Per the germline V gene, CDR1 is KGHSH and CDR2 is LQKENI. V was clipped by 4 bases and J by 4 bases; unmatched bases: 1. This CDR3 spans 14 amino acids. CDR3 DNA: TGTGCCAGCTCACGGGGACAGGGGGCAGATACGCAGTATTTT. This codes for CASSRGQGADTQYF.

This chain connects TRBV9 to TRBJ2-3; either TRBD1 or TRBD2 may fit D (5 bases each). The CDR3 contains 15 residues. Germline V gene lookup returns CDR1 SGDLS and CDR2 YYNGEE. Trimming cost V 4 bases and J 4 bases, with 16 bases left between them. The CDR3 reads CASSSGPHRADTQYF. The CDR3 nucleotides read TGTGCCAGCAGCTCGGGACCGCATCGTGCAGATACGCAGTATTTT.

The CDR3 nucleotides are TGCGCCAGCAGCCAAGGAGCGGGTTATAATTCACCCCTCCACTTT. It yields the protein CASSQGAGYNSPLHF. V gene TRBV4-3 combines with J gene TRBJ1-6; D gene uncertain. The germline V and J ends were trimmed by 1 base and 4 bases, with 8 bases remaining between them. Germline assignment: CDR1 LGHNA and CDR2 YSLEER. The CDR3 has 15 residues.

This clone was detected only once. This sequence joins TRBV15 and TRBJ1-5, with D tentatively TRBD1 (5 bases). The length of the CDR3 is 15 residues. Germline assignment: CDR1 LNHNV and CDR2 YYDKDF (reference sequence). V shed 2 bases and J shed 4 bases, with 12 bases lying between them. DNA for the CDR3: TGTGCCACCAGCAGACCAACGGGGGGAAATCAGCCCCAGCATTTT. This translates into CATSRPTGGNQPQHF.

The rearrangement links TRBV5-1 to TRBJ1-4; the match to TRBD1 covers 12 bases. The CDR3 loop spans 15 amino acids. The junction had 4 bases not matched to a gene; V was cut back by 4 bases and J by 6 bases. The germline CDR1 and CDR2 sequences are SGHRS and YFSETQ. CDR3 coding DNA: TGCGCCAGCAGCGGGGACAGGGGGCTGCATGAAAAACTGTTTTTT. Translation: CASSGDRGLHEKLFF.

V is TRBV28 and J is TRBJ1-2, with unresolved D. V shed 2 bases and J shed 6 bases, with 10 bases lying between them. The CDR3 has 13 amino acids. Per germline, CDR1 MDHEN and CDR2 SYDVKM. CDR3 DNA sequence: TGTGCCAGCAGTTTACCCCCCGCCGATGGCTACACCTTC. Residues: CASSLPPADGYTF.